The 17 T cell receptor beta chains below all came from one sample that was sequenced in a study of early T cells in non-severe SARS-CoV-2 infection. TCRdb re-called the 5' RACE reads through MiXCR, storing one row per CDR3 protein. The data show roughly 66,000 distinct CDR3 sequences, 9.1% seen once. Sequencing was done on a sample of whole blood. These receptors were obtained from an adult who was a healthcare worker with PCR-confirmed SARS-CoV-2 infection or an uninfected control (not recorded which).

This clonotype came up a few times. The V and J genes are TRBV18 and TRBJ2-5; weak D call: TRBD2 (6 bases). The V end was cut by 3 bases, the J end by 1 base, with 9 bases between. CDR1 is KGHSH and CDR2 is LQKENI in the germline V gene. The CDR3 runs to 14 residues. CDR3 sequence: CASSPDGGQETQYF. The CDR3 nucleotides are TGTGCCAGCTCACCTGACGGGGGCCAAGAGACCCAGTACTTC.

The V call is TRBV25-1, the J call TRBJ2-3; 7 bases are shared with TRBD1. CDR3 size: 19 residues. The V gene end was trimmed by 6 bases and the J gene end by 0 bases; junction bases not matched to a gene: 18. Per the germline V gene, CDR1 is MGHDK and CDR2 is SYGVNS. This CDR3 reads CASRPLGTAGPSSTDTQYF. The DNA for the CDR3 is TGTGCCAGCAGACCCCTGGGGACAGCCGGACCTTCTAGCACAGATACGCAGTATTTT.

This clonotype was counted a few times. CDR3 bases: TGTGCCAGCAGCCAAGTTACTAGCGGGAGGCTATACAATGAGCAGTTCTTC. Translated: CASSQVTSGRLYNEQFF. The rearrangement joins TRBV4-2 to TRBJ2-1; 12 positions agree with TRBD2. J gave up 4 bases and V 1 base, and 5 bases lay outside the gene matches. CDR1 is LGHNA and CDR2 is YNFKEQ in the germline V gene. CDR3 length: 17 amino acids.

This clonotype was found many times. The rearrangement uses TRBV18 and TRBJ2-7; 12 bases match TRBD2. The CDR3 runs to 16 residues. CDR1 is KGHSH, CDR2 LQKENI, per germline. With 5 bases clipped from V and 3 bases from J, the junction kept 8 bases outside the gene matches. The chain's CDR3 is CASSSSGLAGNYEQYF. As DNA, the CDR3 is TGTGCCAGCTCATCCTCCGGACTAGCGGGAAACTACGAGCAGTACTTC.

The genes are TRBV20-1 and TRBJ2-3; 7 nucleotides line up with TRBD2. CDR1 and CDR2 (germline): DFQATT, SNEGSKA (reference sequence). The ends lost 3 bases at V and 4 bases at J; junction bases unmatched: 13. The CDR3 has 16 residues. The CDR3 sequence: CSASPPGEGGADTQYF. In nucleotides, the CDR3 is TGCAGTGCTAGCCCCCCTGGGGAGGGAGGGGCAGATACGCAGTATTTT.

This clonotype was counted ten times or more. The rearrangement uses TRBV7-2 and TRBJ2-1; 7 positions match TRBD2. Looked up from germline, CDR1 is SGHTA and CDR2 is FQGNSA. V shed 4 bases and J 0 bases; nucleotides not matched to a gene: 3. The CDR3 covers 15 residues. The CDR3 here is CASSSGGSSYNEQFF. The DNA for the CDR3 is TGTGCCAGCAGCTCCGGCGGGAGCTCCTACAATGAGCAGTTCTTC.

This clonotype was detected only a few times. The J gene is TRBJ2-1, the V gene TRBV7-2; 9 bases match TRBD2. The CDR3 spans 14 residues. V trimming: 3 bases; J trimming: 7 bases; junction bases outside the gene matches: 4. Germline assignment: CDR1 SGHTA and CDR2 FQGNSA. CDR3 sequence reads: CASSFNSGSNEQFF. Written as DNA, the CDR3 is TGTGCCAGCAGCTTTAATAGCGGGAGTAATGAGCAGTTCTTC.

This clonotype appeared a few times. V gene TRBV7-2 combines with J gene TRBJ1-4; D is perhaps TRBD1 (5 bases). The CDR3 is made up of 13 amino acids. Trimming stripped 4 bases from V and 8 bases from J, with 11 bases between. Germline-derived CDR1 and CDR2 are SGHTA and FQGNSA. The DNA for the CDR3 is TGTGCCAGCAGCTCCCAGACAGACGAAAAACTGTTTTTT. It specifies CASSSQTDEKLFF.

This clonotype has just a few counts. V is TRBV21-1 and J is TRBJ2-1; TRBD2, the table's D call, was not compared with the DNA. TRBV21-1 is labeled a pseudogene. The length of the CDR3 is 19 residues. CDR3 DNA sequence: TGTGCCAGCAGCTCGCGACCGGGACTAGCGGGAGAGCTAGGAGTTGAGCAGTTCTTC. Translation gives CASSSRPGLAGELGVEQFF.

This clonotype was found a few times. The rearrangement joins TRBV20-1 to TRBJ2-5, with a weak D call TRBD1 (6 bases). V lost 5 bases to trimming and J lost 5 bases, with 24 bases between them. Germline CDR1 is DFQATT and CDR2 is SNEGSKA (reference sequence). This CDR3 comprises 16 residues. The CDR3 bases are TGCAGTGCTGCCCTCGTGGGGCAGGGGAGAGGGGAGACCCAGTACTTC. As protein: CSAALVGQGRGETQYF.

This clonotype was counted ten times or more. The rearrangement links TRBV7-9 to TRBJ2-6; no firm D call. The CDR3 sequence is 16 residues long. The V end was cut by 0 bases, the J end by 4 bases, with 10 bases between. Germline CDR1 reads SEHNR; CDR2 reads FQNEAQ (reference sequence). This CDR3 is CASSLASGSGANVLTF. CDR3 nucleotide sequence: TGTGCCAGCAGCTTAGCGTCCGGGTCCGGGGCCAACGTCCTGACTTTC. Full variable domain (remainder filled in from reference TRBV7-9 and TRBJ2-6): DTGVSQNPRHKITKRGQNVTFRCDPISEHNRLYWYRQTLGQGPEFLTYFQNEAQLEKSRLLSDRFSAERPKGSFSTLEIQRTEQGDSAMYLCASSLASGSGANVLTFGAGSRLTVL.

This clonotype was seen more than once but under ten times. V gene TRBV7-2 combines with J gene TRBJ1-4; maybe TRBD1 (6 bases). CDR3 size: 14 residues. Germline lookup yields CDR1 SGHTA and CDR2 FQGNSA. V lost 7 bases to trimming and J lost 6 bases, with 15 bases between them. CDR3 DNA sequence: TGTGCCAGCAAGACACAGGGAGATCATGAAAAACTGTTTTTT. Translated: CASKTQGDHEKLFF.

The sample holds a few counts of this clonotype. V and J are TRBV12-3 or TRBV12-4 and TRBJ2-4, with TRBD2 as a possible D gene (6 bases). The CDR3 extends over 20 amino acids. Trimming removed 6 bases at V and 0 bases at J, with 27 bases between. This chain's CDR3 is CASSHPGQVISGRAKNIQYF. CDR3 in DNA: TGTGCCAGCAGCCACCCCGGGCAGGTTATTAGCGGAAGAGCCAAAAACATTCAGTACTTC.

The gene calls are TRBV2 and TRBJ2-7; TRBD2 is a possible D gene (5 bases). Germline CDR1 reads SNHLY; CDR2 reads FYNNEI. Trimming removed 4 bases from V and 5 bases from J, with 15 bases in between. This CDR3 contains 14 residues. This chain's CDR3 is CASSAPWGDDEQYF. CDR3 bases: TGTGCCAGCAGTGCCCCATGGGGAGACGACGAGCAGTACTTC.

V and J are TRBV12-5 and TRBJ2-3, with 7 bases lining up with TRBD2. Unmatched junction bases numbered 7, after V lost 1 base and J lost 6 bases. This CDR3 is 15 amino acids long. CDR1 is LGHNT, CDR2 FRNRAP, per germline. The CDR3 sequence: CASGLDAGEADTQYF. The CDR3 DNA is TGTGCTAGTGGTTTGGATGCGGGAGAGGCGGATACGCAGTATTTT.

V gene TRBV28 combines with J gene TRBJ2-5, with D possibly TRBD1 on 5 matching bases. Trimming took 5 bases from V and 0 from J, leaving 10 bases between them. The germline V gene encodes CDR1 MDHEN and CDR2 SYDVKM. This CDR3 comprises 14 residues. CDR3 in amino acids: CASSPDIYQETQYF. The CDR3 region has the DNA TGTGCCAGCAGTCCGGACATTTACCAAGAGACCCAGTACTTC.

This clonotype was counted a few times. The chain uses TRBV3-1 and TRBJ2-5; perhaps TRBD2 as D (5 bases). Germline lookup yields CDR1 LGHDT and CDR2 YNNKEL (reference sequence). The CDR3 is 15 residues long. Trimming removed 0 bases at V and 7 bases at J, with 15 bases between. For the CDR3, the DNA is TGTGCCAGCAGCCAAGACCGAGCGGCCCTGGGGACCCAGTACTTC. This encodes CASSQDRAALGTQYF.